This TCR beta chain was found in a study of T cell repertoires in cytomegalovirus infection. Study-level information: Public TCR beta signatures indicated both CMV infection and matching HLA type.

TCRdb used MiXCR to reprocess the reads, holding one entry per CDR3 protein. Here the sample spans 70,000 to 95,000 distinct CDR3 sequences, about 29% being singletons. Worth noting for this clonotype: Its antigen is currently unknown.

The J segment lost 9 bases and the V segment lost 4 bases, leaving 6 bases of the junction unmatched. The CDR3 loop spans 14 amino acids. Looked up from germline, CDR1 is SGDLS and CDR2 is YYNGEE. Sequenced material: CD8+ T cells from cultured PBMCs, taken from culture after CMV antigen stimulation. The TCR originated in a human donor in good health (CMV status not recorded). Some clones in this sample may be carry-over from other donors' samples. The V gene is TRBV9, the J gene TRBJ1-6; 8 bases are shared with TRBD1. The CDR3 is CASSLDTGGSPLHF. The DNA for the CDR3 is TGTGCCAGCAGCCTAGATACAGGGGGTTCACCCCTCCACTTT. The variable domain in full, with the rest retrieved from reference TRBV9 and TRBJ1-6, is DSGVTQTPKHLITATGQRVTLRCSPRSGDLSVYWYQQSLDQGLQFLIQYYNGEERAKGNILERFSAQQFPDLHSELNLSSLELGDSALYFCASSLDTGGSPLHFGNGTRLTVT.